This T cell receptor beta chain was recovered during a study of control samples from healthy donors and cancer patients. Sequencing was performed with immunoSEQ multiplex PCR; in TCRdb, only in-frame clones are kept and a portion is missing. The profile covers roughly 76,000 clones, with just under 95% appearing a single time and 4.8% taken by the ten largest. This CDR3 has 15 amino acids. Per germline, CDR1 MNHEY and CDR2 SVGEGT. V was cut by 0 bases and J by 5 bases, with 13 bases left in between. The sequenced material came from blood. This receptor was identified in a woman between 18 and 29 years old in good health. The V and J genes are TRBV6-2 or TRBV6-3 and TRBJ1-1, with unresolved D. DNA of the CDR3: TGTGCCAGCAGTTACTCGAGATGGCCGATAACTGAAGCTTTCTTT. Translation gives CASSYSRWPITEAFF.